Shown below are 16 T cell receptor beta chains from a single sample sequenced in a study of blood T cells in healthy people across ages (dated by TCRdb to about 2015). The method behind the library was 5' RACE. The reads were generated on an Illumina HiSeq 2500. A second 7 to 11 cycle PCR used a sample-barcoded 5' primer and a J-beta primer mix. In-frame beta chains were kept once TCRdb had trimmed the public reads at Q25 with fastp and called clones with MiXCR. When rows share a CDR3 protein, they turn into one entry using the most common DNA and genes. The sample includes some 760,000 distinct CDR3 sequences, with around 25% observed a single time. Roughly 9% of the sample belongs to the ten largest clones. Separately, the same data were catalogued under a study of T cells of mothers and their children.

Sequenced: blood. The receptors were gathered from a boy aged 5 to 17 in good health.

The gene calls are TRBV7-2 and TRBJ1-5; TRBD1 aligns across 7 bases. V shed 5 bases and J 6 bases; nucleotides not matched to a gene: 7. This CDR3 has 14 amino acids. Germline assignment: CDR1 SGHTA and CDR2 FQGNSA. The CDR3 loop reads CASSPGGKGQPQHF. Written as DNA, the CDR3 is TGTGCCAGCAGCCCAGGGGGGAAGGGTCAGCCCCAGCATTTT. The complete variable domain, with remaining parts taken from reference TRBV7-2 and TRBJ1-5, reads GAGVSQSPSNKVTEKGKDVELRCDPISGHTALYWYRQSLGQGLEFLIYFQGNSAPDKSGLPSDRFSAERTGGSVSTLTIQRTQQEDSAVYLCASSPGGKGQPQHFGDGTRLSIL.

The V call is TRBV7-3, the J call TRBJ2-5; TRBD2 aligns across 9 bases. The CDR3 runs to 12 residues. The V gene end was trimmed by 5 bases and the J gene end by 7 bases; junction bases not matched to a gene: 2. Germline V gene data show CDR1 as SGHTA and CDR2 as FQGTGA. The CDR3 DNA sequence: TGTGCCAGCAGCGTACTAGCGGGGACCCAGTACTTC. The encoded protein is CASSVLAGTQYF.

This clonotype was seen only a few times. This chain connects TRBV5-8 to TRBJ2-2; D may match TRBD1 or TRBD2 (5 bases each). Germline values: CDR1 SGHTS, CDR2 YDEGEE. Trimming removed 2 bases at V and 6 bases at J, with 11 bases between. There are 14 residues in the CDR3. In DNA, the CDR3 is TGTGCCAGCAGCTTAATAGGGGACCCCGGGGAGCTGTTTTTT. It is translated as CASSLIGDPGELFF.

In its sample, this clonotype was seen a few times. The chain uses TRBV20-1 and TRBJ2-5; possibly TRBD2 for D (5 bases). Trimming took off 0 bases at V and 11 bases at J, with 10 bases between the two ends. Germline V CDR1 and CDR2: DFQATT, SNEGSKA (reference sequence). The length of the CDR3 is 11 residues. The CDR3 bases are TGCAGTGCTAGAGATGATAGGGAGCAGTACTTC. Protein product: CSARDDREQYF.

The chain employs TRBV29-1 and TRBJ2-5; D call uncertain. The germline CDR1 and CDR2 sequences are SQVTM and ANQGSEA. V gave up 7 bases and J gave up 0 bases, with 15 bases separating them. The CDR3 is made up of 14 amino acids. CDR3 DNA: TGCAGCGCCATTATGGTGGGGTACCAAGAGACCCAGTACTTC. The encoded protein is CSAIMVGYQETQYF.

Only a few counts were recorded for this clonotype. This chain links TRBV24-1 with TRBJ2-2; tentatively, D is TRBD1 or TRBD2 (5 bases each). Germline CDR1 and CDR2: KGHDR and SFDVKD. V lost 7 bases and J lost 3, with 5 bases in between. The CDR3 length is 12 residues. Here the CDR3 DNA reads TGTGCCACCAGGGGGGACACCGGGGAGCTGTTTTTT. Translated: CATRGDTGELFF.

This clonotype was seen more than once but under ten times. J is TRBJ2-1 and V is TRBV14, with 10 bases lining up with TRBD2. The length of the CDR3 is 16 residues. The V segment lost 0 bases and the J segment 2 bases; nucleotides outside the gene matches: 1. Germline V gene data show CDR1 as SGHDN and CDR2 as FVKESK. CDR3 DNA: TGTGCCAGCAGCCAAGAAGCGGGAGGGCCCTACAATGAGCAGTTCTTC. Its translation: CASSQEAGGPYNEQFF. The full variable domain, rest sourced from reference TRBV14 and TRBJ2-1, is EAGVTQFPSHSVIEKGQTVTLRCDPISGHDNLYWYRRVMGKEIKFLLHFVKESKQDESGMPNNRFLAERTGGTYSTLKVQPAELEDSGVYFCASSQEAGGPYNEQFFGPGTRLTVL.

This clonotype was detected only a few times. This chain uses TRBV14 with TRBJ1-1; a weak D match, TRBD1 (5 bases). This CDR3 region has 14 residues. CDR1 and CDR2 (germline): SGHDN, FVKESK. The V and J ends lost 2 bases and 3 bases respectively, with 10 bases between them. CDR3 sequence (DNA): TGTGCCAGCAGCCAAACGGGACTTTACACTGAAGCTTTCTTT. Translating it yields CASSQTGLYTEAFF. Supplemented by reference TRBV14 and TRBJ1-1, the full variable domain reads EAGVTQFPSHSVIEKGQTVTLRCDPISGHDNLYWYRRVMGKEIKFLLHFVKESKQDESGMPNNRFLAERTGGTYSTLKVQPAELEDSGVYFCASSQTGLYTEAFFGQGTRLTVV.

As for this clonotype: One end of the junction is discordant with germline, which a read error may explain. This chain connects TRBV12-3 or TRBV12-4 to TRBJ1-4, with D perhaps matching TRBD1 (6 bases). The CDR3 consists of 14 residues. In nucleotides, the CDR3 is TGTGCCATCAGTTTAGGTCAGGGGAATGAAAAACTGTTTTTT. Its protein is CAISLGQGNEKLFF.

The V gene is TRBV11-2, the J gene TRBJ1-1, with D hard to call. The germline CDR1 and CDR2 sequences are SGHAT and FQNNGV. The CDR3 spans 14 residues. V lost 6 bases and J 0 bases, leaving 11 bases between the germline ends. This CDR3 reads CASRSVRMNTEAFF. As DNA, the CDR3 is TGTGCCAGCAGATCCGTTCGCATGAACACTGAAGCTTTCTTT.

This clonotype was detected only a few times. The genes are TRBV10-3 and TRBJ1-5; no definite D call. The CDR3 runs 15 residues. Germline V gives CDR1 ENHRY, CDR2 SYGVKD. Trimming shortened V by 3 bases and J by 0 bases, and 9 bases separated the two germline ends. CDR3: CAISEMNNSNQPQHF. In DNA form, the CDR3 reads TGTGCCATCAGTGAAATGAATAATAGCAATCAGCCCCAGCATTTT.

The CDR3 region has the DNA TGTGCCAGCAGCTCCCCTCGGGGACTAGGGGCTTACAATGAGCAGTTCTTC. This codes for CASSSPRGLGAYNEQFF. J is TRBJ2-1 and V is TRBV7-2, with 8 positions matching TRBD2. CDR1 and CDR2 from the germline V gene are SGHTA and FQGNSA. The length of the CDR3 is 17 residues. The V and J ends lost 4 bases and 4 bases, in that order; junction bases with no gene match: 12.

The V and J genes are TRBV20-1 and TRBJ2-3; TRBD1 is a possible D gene (6 bases). The V gene's germline CDR1 is DFQATT and CDR2 SNEGSKA (reference sequence). The length of the CDR3 is 14 residues. The V end was cut by 4 bases, the J end by 0 bases, with 11 bases between. CDR3 protein: CSATRTASTDTQYF. The CDR3 DNA follows: TGCAGTGCTACAAGGACAGCTAGCACAGATACGCAGTATTTT.

This clonotype came up a few times. The chain is built from TRBV25-1 and TRBJ2-1; 8 bases align to TRBD2. There are 14 residues in the CDR3. V shed 7 bases, J shed 5 bases, and the junction held 7 bases outside the gene matches. CDR1 MGHDK and CDR2 SYGVNS come from the germline V gene. In DNA, the CDR3 is TGTGCCAGCAAGGTTGCGGGAGGTCACAATGAGCAGTTCTTC. Translating gives CASKVAGGHNEQFF.

The chain links TRBV28 to TRBJ2-3; TRBD2 might be the D (6 bases). The length of the CDR3 is 16 residues. V was clipped by 2 bases and J by 2 bases, with 14 bases between them. Germline-derived CDR1 and CDR2 are MDHEN and SYDVKM. The CDR3 protein is CASSLRDSGDTDTQYF. CDR3 nucleotides: TGTGCCAGCAGTTTAAGGGATAGCGGAGACACAGATACGCAGTATTTT.

This clonotype has a handful of counts. J is TRBJ2-5 and V is TRBV5-1, with 9 bases matching TRBD2. Germline CDR1 reads SGHRS; CDR2 reads YFSETQ. This CDR3 is built from 14 residues. Trimming cost V 6 bases and J 0 bases; bases outside gene matches: 3. CDR3 DNA sequence: TGCGCCAGCAAACTAGCGGGTTACCAAGAGACCCAGTACTTC. Protein product: CASKLAGYQETQYF.